This T cell receptor beta chain was recorded in a study of cytomegalovirus exposure and HLA in healthy donors. Study-level findings and limits: Later analysis demonstrated an association between a missense DCLRE1C variant and TCR beta V- and J-gene trimming.

Germline CDR1 is MDHEN and CDR2 is SYDVKM. The CDR3 has 17 amino acids. The ends were cut back, 2 bases at V and 2 bases at J, with 19 bases in the middle. The PCR used 60 Vbeta and 13 Jbeta primers. Data came from immunoSEQ multiplex PCR; TCRdb stores just in-frame clones and leaves some out. Among over 90,000 clones listed, about 74% were seen once. On this clone: Its antigen is as yet unknown.

The clonotype originates from a male donor in good health and CMV-seropositive. Specimen: PBMCs. The V gene is TRBV28, the J gene TRBJ2-7, with D unclear. Here the CDR3 DNA reads TGTGCCAGCAGTTTAAGCAAGGCGGCAGCACGGGCCTACGAGCAGTACTTC. Residues: CASSLSKAAARAYEQYF. Full variable domain (missing parts from reference TRBV28 and TRBJ2-7): DVKVTQSSRYLVKRTGEKVFLECVQDMDHENMFWYRQDPGLGLRLIYFSYDVKMKEKGDIPEGYSVSREKKERFSLILESASTNQTSMYLCASSLSKAAARAYEQYFGPGTRLTVT.